The clone carrying this T cell receptor beta chain was counted only a few times. Antigen specificity is unknown. CDR1 is MGHRA, CDR2 YSYEKL, per germline. V was trimmed by 6 bases and J by 4 bases, leaving 13 bases between them. The CDR3 covers 14 residues. The sample comes from a study of breast tumors, draining lymph nodes, adjacent tissues. TCRdb reanalysed the multiplex PCR reads using MiXCR and keeps one entry per CDR3 protein. The sample carries tens of thousands of distinct CDR3 sequences, under 50% recorded once. Findings and limits, study-wide: The lymph node origin of tumor T cells was framed as consistent with a hypothesis, not demonstrated. Data fit most tumor T cells coming from lymph node, expanding in tumor. Tumors had less TCR diversity than lymph nodes, more than nontumor tissue.

Material: breast tumor tissue. The chain employs TRBV4-1 and TRBJ1-5; D possibly corresponds to TRBD1 (5 bases). The receptor comes from a female donor with breast cancer. Some clones in this sample may be carry-over from other donors' samples. Here the CDR3 reads CASRPTGFNQPQHF. The CDR3 DNA is TGCGCCAGCAGACCAACAGGTTTTAATCAGCCCCAGCATTTT.